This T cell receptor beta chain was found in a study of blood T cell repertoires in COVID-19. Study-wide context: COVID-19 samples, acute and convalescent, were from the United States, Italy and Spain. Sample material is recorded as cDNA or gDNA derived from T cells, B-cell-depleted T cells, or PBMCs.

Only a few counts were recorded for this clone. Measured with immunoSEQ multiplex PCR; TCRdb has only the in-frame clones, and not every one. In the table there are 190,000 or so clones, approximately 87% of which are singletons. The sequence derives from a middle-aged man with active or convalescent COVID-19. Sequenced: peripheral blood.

CDR3 coding DNA: TGTGCCAGCAGCTTAAGGGCAGAGGGAAACACCGGGGAGCTGTTTTTT. Encoded protein: CASSLRAEGNTGELFF. The rearrangement links TRBV7-9 to TRBJ2-2; tentatively, D is TRBD2 (5 bases). The CDR3 runs 16 residues. Germline assignment: CDR1 SEHNR and CDR2 FQNEAQ (reference sequence). Trimming pared 2 bases from V and 2 bases from J, leaving 12 bases between. The full variable domain, completed using reference TRBV7-9 and TRBJ2-2, is DTGVSQNPRHKITKRGQNVTFRCDPISEHNRLYWYRQTLGQGPEFLTYFQNEAQLEKSRLLSDRFSAERPKGSFSTLEIQRTEQGDSAMYLCASSLRAEGNTGELFFGEGSRLTVL.